This T cell receptor (beta chain) was sequenced for a study of T cells after somatic rescue of genetic block. This table comes from immunoSEQ multiplex PCR, and its TCRdb copy is limited to in-frame clones, with some not included. The table records more than 65,000 clones, more than 75% of them present only once. The V and J ends lost 6 bases and 5 bases, in that order; junction bases with no gene match: 6. Germline CDR1 reads SNHLY; CDR2 reads FYNNEI. The CDR3 spans 14 residues. Material: peripheral blood mononuclear cells (PBMCs). The chain has TRBV2 and TRBJ1-5; 8 bases line up with TRBD1. The TCR originated in a young man. The CDR3 DNA is TGTGCCAGCAGCGAGGGCAGGGGGCATCAGCCCCAGCATTTT. Amino acids: CASSEGRGHQPQHF.